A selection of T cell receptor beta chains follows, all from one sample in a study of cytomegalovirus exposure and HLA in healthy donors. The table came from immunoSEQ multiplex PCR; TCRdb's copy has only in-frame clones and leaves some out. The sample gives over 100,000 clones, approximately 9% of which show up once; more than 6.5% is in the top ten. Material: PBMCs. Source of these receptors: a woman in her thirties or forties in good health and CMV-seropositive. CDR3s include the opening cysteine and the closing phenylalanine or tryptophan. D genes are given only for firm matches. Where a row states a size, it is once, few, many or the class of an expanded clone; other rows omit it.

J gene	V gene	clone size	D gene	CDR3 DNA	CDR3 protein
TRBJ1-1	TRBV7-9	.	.	TGTGCCAGCACCCCTGTGGGAGGGGCTGAAGCTTTCTTT	CASTPVGGAEAFF
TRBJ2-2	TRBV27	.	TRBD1	TGTGCCAGCAGTCCTGGGACAGGGAAGGGTGGCGGGGAGCTGTTTTTT	CASSPGTGKGGGELFF
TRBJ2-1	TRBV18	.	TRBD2	TGTGCCAGCTCACCCGGGGGGAGCTACAATGAGCAGTTCTTC	CASSPGGSYNEQFF
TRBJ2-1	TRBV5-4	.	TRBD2	TGTGCCAGCAGCTTAGGTGTTTCAGGACTAGCGGGTTACAATGAGCAGTTCTTC	CASSLGVSGLAGYNEQFF
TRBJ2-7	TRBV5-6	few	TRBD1	TGTGCCAGCAGGGCAACCGGGACAGGAGATCTCGAGCAGTACTTC	CASRATGTGDLEQYF
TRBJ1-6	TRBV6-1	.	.	TGTGCCAGCAGTGATGGTCAGGGCGGATCACCCCTCCACTTT	CASSDGQGGSPLHF
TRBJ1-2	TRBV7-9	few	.	TGTGCCAGCAGTTCTGGACTTTCCTATGGCTACACCTTC	CASSSGLSYGYTF
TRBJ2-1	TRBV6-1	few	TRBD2	TGTGCCAGCAGTGAAATTGGCGGGGGGAGGAATGAGCAGTTCTTC	CASSEIGGGRNEQFF
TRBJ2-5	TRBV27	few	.	TGTGCCAGCAGCCGCGAAGGGAGCGGGCGGGAGACCCAGTACTTC	CASSREGSGRETQYF
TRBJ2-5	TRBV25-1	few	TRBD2	TGTGCCAGCAGTCCGGGCGGGGGTCCACAAGAGACCCAGTACTTC	CASSPGGGPQETQYF
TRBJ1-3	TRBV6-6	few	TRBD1	TGTGCCAGCATTGACAGGGCTGGCTCTGGAAACACCATATATTTT	CASIDRAGSGNTIYF
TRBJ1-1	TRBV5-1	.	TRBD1	TGCGCCAGCAGCCAGGGACAGGGGTTGGGTACTGAAGCTTTCTTT	CASSQGQGLGTEAFF
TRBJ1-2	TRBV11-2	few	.	TGTGCCAGCAGCTTATATTCGGGCTATGGCTACACCTTC	CASSLYSGYGYTF
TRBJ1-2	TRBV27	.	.	TGTGCCAGCAGTTTATCTACTGATAACTATGGCTACACCTTC	CASSLSTDNYGYTF
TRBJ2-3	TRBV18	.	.	TGTGCCAGCTCTCCTACAGGCTCTAGCACAGATACGCAGTATTTT	CASSPTGSSTDTQYF
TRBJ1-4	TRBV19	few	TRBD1	TGTGCCAGTACCACAGGGGGGTCAACTAATGAAAAACTGTTTTTT	CASTTGGSTNEKLFF
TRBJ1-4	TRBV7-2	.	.	TGTGCCAGCAGCTTGCAGGGGATTGATGAAAAACTGTTTTTT	CASSLQGIDEKLFF
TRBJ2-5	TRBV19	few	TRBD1	TGTGCCAGTAGCCATCGACAGGGGATACAAGAGACCCAGTACTTC	CASSHRQGIQETQYF
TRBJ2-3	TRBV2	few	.	TGTGCCAGCAGTGAACTAGTGTCCACAGATACGCAGTATTTT	CASSELVSTDTQYF
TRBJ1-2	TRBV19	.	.	TGTGCCAGTACCCCAAATAGGGGGGGTAGCTATGGCTACACCTTC	CASTPNRGGSYGYTF
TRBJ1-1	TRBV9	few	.	TGTGCCAGCAGCGTCACAGGTAACACTGAAGCTTTCTTT	CASSVTGNTEAFF
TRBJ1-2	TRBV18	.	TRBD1	TGTGCCAGCTCCCCGACGGGACAGGGGGATGGCTACACCTTC	CASSPTGQGDGYTF
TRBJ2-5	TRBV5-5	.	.	TGTGCCAGCAGCTACGTTGCCGCAGGGCAAGAGACCCAGTACTTC	CASSYVAAGQETQYF
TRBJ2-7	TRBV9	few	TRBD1	TGTGCCAGCAGCGTAGTTGGGACAGGGTCCGAGCAGTACTTC	CASSVVGTGSEQYF
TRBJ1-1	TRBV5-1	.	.	TGCGCCAGCAGCTTGGAAGGGGTTGATGACACTGAAGCTTTCTTT	CASSLEGVDDTEAFF
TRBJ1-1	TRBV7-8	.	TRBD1	TGTGCCAGCAGCCCAGGGGGCCTCGGTGAAGCTTTCTTT	CASSPGGLGEAFF
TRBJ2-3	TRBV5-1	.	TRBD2	TGCGCCAGCAGCTATAGCGGGGGGTTCCAGGCAGATACGCAGTATTTT	CASSYSGGFQADTQYF
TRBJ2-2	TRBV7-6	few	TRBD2	TGTGCCAGCAGCTTCGGACTAGCGAACACCGGGGAGCTGTTTTTT	CASSFGLANTGELFF
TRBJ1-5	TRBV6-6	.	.	TGTGCCAGCAGCCCCCCGGACGGGCAGGGTACAGGGTCCCAGCATTTT	CASSPPDGQGTGSQHF
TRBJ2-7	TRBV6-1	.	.	TGTGCCAGCAGTGAAGGGGCCCCGAAGCAGTACTTC	CASSEGAPKQYF
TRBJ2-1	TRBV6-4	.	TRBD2	TGTGCCAGCAGCCCTCGGGGCGGAGCGGGGGGGAGCTCCTACAATGAGCAGTTCTTC	CASSPRGGAGGSSYNEQFF
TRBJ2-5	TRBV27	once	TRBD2	TGCGCCAGCAGTTTAAGGAGCGGGGGGGTACGGGAGACCCAGTACTTC	CASSLRSGGVRETQYF
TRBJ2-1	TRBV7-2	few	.	TGTGCCAGCAGCCTCCGGGGTCAATCCTACAATGAGCAGTTCTTC	CASSLRGQSYNEQFF
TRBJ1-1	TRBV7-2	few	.	TGTGCCAGCGGCTTCGGGGGATACGCTTTCTTT	CASGFGGYAFF
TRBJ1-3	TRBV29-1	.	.	TGCAGCGTGACCGGGGTAGGGGGCTCTGGAAACACCATATATTTT	CSVTGVGGSGNTIYF
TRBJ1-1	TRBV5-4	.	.	TGTGCCAGCAGCTTGGACAGGAACACTGAAGCTTTCTTT	CASSLDRNTEAFF
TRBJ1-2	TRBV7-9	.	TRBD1	TGTGCCAGCAGCTTAGAACTCGGACAGGGGGTAGGCTATGGCTACACCTTC	CASSLELGQGVGYGYTF
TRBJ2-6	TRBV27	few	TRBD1	TGTGCCAGCAAGAGGGACAGGGCTCTCTCTGGGGCCAACGTCCTGACTTTC	CASKRDRALSGANVLTF
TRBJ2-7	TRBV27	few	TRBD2	TGTGCCAGCAGTATTCTAGCGGGGGGGATCTACGAGCAGTACTTC	CASSILAGGIYEQYF
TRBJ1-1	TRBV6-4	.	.	TGTGCCAGCAGATGGACAGCGAACACTGAAGCTTTCTTT	CASRWTANTEAFF
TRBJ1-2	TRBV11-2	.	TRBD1	TGTGCCAGCAGCTTAGGGGTGGCAGGGGGCTTCTATGGCTACACCTTC	CASSLGVAGGFYGYTF
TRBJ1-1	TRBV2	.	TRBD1	TGTGCCAGCAGTTTAGACAGGGAAAAAGCTTTCTTT	CASSLDREKAFF
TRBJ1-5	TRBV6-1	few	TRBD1	TGTGCCAGCAGCCCCACACAGGGGATCCATCAGCCCCAGCATTTT	CASSPTQGIHQPQHF
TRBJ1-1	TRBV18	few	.	TGTGCCAGCTCACCACCAGATAAGCGCACTGAAGCTTTCTTT	CASSPPDKRTEAFF
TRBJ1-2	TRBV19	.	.	TGTGCCAGTAGTATATCGGGGGAATCTAACTATGGCTACACCTTC	CASSISGESNYGYTF
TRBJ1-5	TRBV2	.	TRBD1	TGTGCCAGCACTTACGACAGGGGGCTTGATCAGCCCCAGCATTTT	CASTYDRGLDQPQHF
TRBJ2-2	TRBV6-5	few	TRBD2	TGTGCCAGCAGTTACCTCCGACTAGCGTCCGGGGAGCTGTTTTTT	CASSYLRLASGELFF
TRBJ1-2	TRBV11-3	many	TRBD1	TGTGCCAGCAGCTCAGGAGGGACAGGGGGCCTTAACTATGGCTACACCTTC	CASSSGGTGGLNYGYTF